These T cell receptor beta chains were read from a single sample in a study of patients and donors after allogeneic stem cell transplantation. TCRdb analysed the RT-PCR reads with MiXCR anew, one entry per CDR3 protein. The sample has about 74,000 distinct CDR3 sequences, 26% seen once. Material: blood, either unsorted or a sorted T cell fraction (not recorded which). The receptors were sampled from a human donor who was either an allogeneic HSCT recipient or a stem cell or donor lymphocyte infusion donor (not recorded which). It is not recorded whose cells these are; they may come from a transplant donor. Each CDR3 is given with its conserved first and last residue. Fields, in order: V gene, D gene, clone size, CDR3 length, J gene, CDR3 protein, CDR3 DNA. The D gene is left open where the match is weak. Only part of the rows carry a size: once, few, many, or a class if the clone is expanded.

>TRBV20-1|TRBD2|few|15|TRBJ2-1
CSARVPSGDPNEQFF
TGCAGTGCTAGAGTCCCTAGCGGGGACCCTAATGAGCAGTTCTTC
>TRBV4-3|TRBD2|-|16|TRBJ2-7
CASSQETLAWSYEQYF
TGCGCCAGCAGCCAAGAAACACTAGCGTGGTCCTACGAGCAGTACTTC
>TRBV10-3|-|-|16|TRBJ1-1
CAISVRRQSGDTEAFF
TGTGCCATCAGCGTCAGAAGACAGTCGGGGGACACTGAAGCTTTCTTT
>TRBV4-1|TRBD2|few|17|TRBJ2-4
CASSQDPTSASSNIQYF
TGCGCCAGCAGCCAAGATCCTACTAGCGCTAGTTCTAACATTCAGTACTTC
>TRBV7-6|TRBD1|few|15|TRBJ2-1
CASSFPYRGQNEQFF
TGTGCCAGCAGCTTCCCTTACAGGGGGCAAAATGAGCAGTTCTTC
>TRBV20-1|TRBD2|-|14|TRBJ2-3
CSASSSGSTDTQYF
TGCAGTGCTAGCTCTAGCGGGAGCACAGATACGCAGTATTTT
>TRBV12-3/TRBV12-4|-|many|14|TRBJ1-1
CASSFPGADTEAFF
TGTGCCAGCAGTTTTCCCGGGGCGGACACTGAAGCTTTCTTT
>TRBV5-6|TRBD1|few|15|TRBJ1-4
CASSLAGQGHEKLFF
TGTGCCAGCAGCTTGGCGGGACAGGGTCATGAAAAACTGTTTTTT
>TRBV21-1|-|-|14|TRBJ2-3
CASSKAGTTDTQYF
TGTGCCAGCAGCAAAGCGGGCACTACAGATACGCAGTATTTT
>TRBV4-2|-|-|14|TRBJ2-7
CASSQDGGTYEQYF
TGTGCCAGCAGCCAAGATGGGGGTACCTACGAGCAGTACTTC
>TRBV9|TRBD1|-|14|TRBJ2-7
CASSVEPGGNEQYF
TGTGCCAGCAGCGTAGAACCAGGGGGAAACGAGCAGTACTTC
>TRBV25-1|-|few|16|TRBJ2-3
CASSEYRGELTDTQYF
TGTGCCAGCAGTGAATATAGGGGGGAGCTCACAGATACGCAGTATTTT
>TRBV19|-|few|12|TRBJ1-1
CASSPLGTEAFF
TGTGCCAGTAGCCCTCTGGGGACTGAAGCTTTCTTT
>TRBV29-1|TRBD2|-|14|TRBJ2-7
CSVEDALAGNEQYF
TGCAGCGTTGAAGATGCACTAGCGGGAAACGAGCAGTACTTC
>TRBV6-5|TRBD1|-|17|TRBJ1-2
CASRITGDYPSNYGYTF
TGTGCCAGCAGGATTACAGGGGATTACCCCTCTAACTATGGCTACACCTTC
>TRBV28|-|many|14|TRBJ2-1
CASKADFGINEQFF
TGTGCCAGCAAAGCGGACTTCGGGATCAATGAGCAGTTCTTC
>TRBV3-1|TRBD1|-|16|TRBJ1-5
CASSLSGTGGNQPQHF
TGTGCCAGCAGCTTATCCGGGACAGGGGGCAATCAGCCCCAGCATTTT
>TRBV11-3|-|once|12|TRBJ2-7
CASSPPAREQYF
TGTGCCAGCAGCCCACCCGCTCGCGAGCAGTACTTC